The 23 T cell receptor beta chains below were found in one sample sequenced in a study of shared clonotypes between healthy human individuals. Sequencing was performed with immunoSEQ multiplex PCR; in TCRdb, only in-frame clones are kept and a portion is missing. The repertoire holds about 2,500,000 clones, with 85% to 95% as singletons. Specimen: naive CD4+ T cells sorted from blood. Indicated subset: CD45RA+ positively selected. The receptor set was obtained from a man aged 18 to 30 in good health.

This clone was observed a single time. This sequence joins TRBV11-2 and TRBJ2-1; D is ambiguous. Germline V gives CDR1 SGHAT, CDR2 FQNNGV. V shed 5 bases and J shed 0 bases, with 14 bases lying between them. The CDR3 covers 16 residues. In DNA, the CDR3 is TGTGCCAGCAGCAAAGAAACGCTGAGCTCCTACAATGAGCAGTTCTTC. Translating it yields CASSKETLSSYNEQFF.

The chain carries TRBV6-5 and TRBJ1-2; possible D gene TRBD1, 6 bases. Germline V gene data show CDR1 as MNHEY and CDR2 as SVGAGI. There are 13 residues in the CDR3. V lost 8 bases, J lost 5 bases, and 15 bases lay in between. CDR3 in amino acids: CASHRASGYGYTF. In DNA, the CDR3 is TGTGCCAGCCACAGGGCCTCAGGTTATGGCTACACCTTC.

The chain is built from TRBV5-1 and TRBJ2-1; possibly TRBD2 for D (5 bases). CDR1 is SGHRS, CDR2 YFSETQ, per germline. The CDR3 sequence is 17 residues long. V was clipped by 0 bases and J by 1 base, with 14 bases between them. The CDR3 DNA follows: TGCGCCAGCAGCTTGGCTTCGAAAGCGGTGTCCTACAATGAGCAGTTCTTC. Residues: CASSLASKAVSYNEQFF.

This clone has just one count. This sequence joins TRBV10-2 and TRBJ2-7; D not certain. Germline-derived CDR1 and CDR2 are WSHSY and SAAADI. The length of the CDR3 is 14 residues. Trimming cost V 2 bases and J 2 bases, with 10 bases left between them. The CDR3 reads CASSEPLWTYEQYF. The DNA of the CDR3 is TGCGCCAGCAGTGAGCCCTTATGGACCTACGAGCAGTACTTC.

The V gene is TRBV18, the J gene TRBJ1-4, with D unresolved. There are 14 residues in the CDR3. Germline V CDR1 and CDR2: KGHSH, LQKENI. V dropped 8 bases and J dropped 6 bases, with 16 bases sitting between them. In DNA form, the CDR3 reads TGTGCCAGCCAGAGGCCCACGGAGGATGAAAAACTGTTTTTT. Encoded protein: CASQRPTEDEKLFF.

The gene calls are TRBV21-1 and TRBJ2-1; TRBD2 reflects the table's D call only, with no check against the DNA. TRBV21-1 is a pseudogene. CDR3 length: 19 amino acids. DNA for the CDR3: TGTGCCAGCAGCAAAGCGCGACCTAGCGGGACCTTGTCCTACAATGAGCAGTTCTTC. Its translation: CASSKARPSGTLSYNEQFF.

V gene TRBV19 combines with J gene TRBJ1-3, with 7 bases that match TRBD1. CDR1 LNHDA and CDR2 SQIVND come from the germline V gene (reference sequence). The CDR3 has 14 residues. V shed 6 bases and J 2 bases; nucleotides not matched to a gene: 4. CDR3 in amino acids: CASRFTGAGNTIYF. The CDR3 DNA reads TGTGCCAGTAGATTCACAGGGGCTGGAAACACCATATATTTT.

The chain has TRBV5-1 and TRBJ2-5, with D hard to call. The V and J ends lost 0 bases and 0 bases respectively, with 12 bases between them. From germline, CDR1 is SGHRS and CDR2 YFSETQ. The CDR3 extends over 16 amino acids. CDR3 sequence: CASSLGASSYQETQYF. The DNA of the CDR3 is TGCGCCAGCAGCTTGGGGGCCTCTAGTTACCAAGAGACCCAGTACTTC.

This clone has only a few counts. The identical CDR3 is also encoded by other nucleotide sequences in the sample. The chain couples TRBV10-3 to TRBJ2-5; D not resolved. The CDR3 spans 11 residues. Looked up from germline, CDR1 is ENHRY and CDR2 is SYGVKD. With 2 bases removed from V and 4 bases from J, the gap between germline ends came to 2 bases. The CDR3 loop is CAISERETQYF. The CDR3 nucleotides read TGTGCCATCAGTGAGAGAGAGACCCAGTACTTC.

This clone is a singleton in its sample. The chain is built from TRBV5-8 and TRBJ2-2; D possibly corresponds to TRBD1 (7 bases). CDR1 is SGHTS and CDR2 is YDEGEE in the germline V gene. The length of the CDR3 is 15 residues. V was clipped by 3 bases and J by 9 bases, with 18 bases between them. The CDR3 spells CASSSPTGGGRELFF. CDR3 bases: TGTGCCAGCAGCTCGCCGACAGGAGGGGGCCGGGAGCTGTTTTTT.

J is TRBJ2-3 and V is TRBV6-1; TRBD1 agrees at 7 bases. The CDR3 extends over 19 amino acids. The V segment lost 4 bases and the J segment 3 bases; nucleotides outside the gene matches: 19. Germline lookup yields CDR1 MNHNS and CDR2 SASEGT. CDR3 protein: CASSGQGPLFSLGTDTQYF. DNA for the CDR3: TGTGCCAGCAGTGGACAGGGCCCCCTGTTCTCGTTAGGAACAGATACGCAGTATTTT.

The chain links TRBV6-5 to TRBJ1-2, with D perhaps matching TRBD1 (5 bases). This CDR3 has 15 residues. CDR1 MNHEY and CDR2 SVGAGI come from the germline V gene. With 4 bases removed from V and 3 bases from J, the gap between germline ends came to 15 bases. CDR3 residues: CASSSRALGHYGYTF. The DNA for the CDR3 is TGTGCCAGCAGTTCCAGGGCCTTGGGGCACTATGGCTACACCTTC.

This clone was detected a few times. Other DNA sequences from this sample encode an identical CDR3 as well. The chain recombines TRBV18 with TRBJ2-3; no firm D call. Germline V gene data show CDR1 as KGHSH and CDR2 as LQKENI. The CDR3 loop spans 13 amino acids. V lost 2 bases, J lost 0 bases, and 3 bases lay in between. The CDR3: CASSPSSTDTQYF. The DNA for the CDR3 is TGTGCCAGCTCACCATCGAGCACAGATACGCAGTATTTT.

The gene calls are TRBV12-1 and TRBJ2-5; whether TRBD2, the table's D call, matches the DNA was not checked. TRBV12-1 is described as a pseudogene. The CDR3 length is 15 residues. The CDR3 sequence: CASSLNGGVQETQYF. The CDR3 DNA reads TGTGCCAGCAGCTTGAACGGCGGGGTTCAAGAGACCCAGTACTTC.

Comment on this clone: No DNA is shown, since the ends of the CDR3 on it are uncertain; the CDR3 is the one TCRdb lists. The V call is TRBV6-1, the J call TRBJ2-7; TRBD2 was called by the table and not checked on the DNA. The CDR3 has 14 residues if both end residues are counted. Germline V lookup: CDR1 MNHNS, CDR2 SASEGT. CDR3 loop: CASILGGTTYEQYF.

The chain recombines TRBV28 with TRBJ1-1; D is ambiguous. Germline CDR1 and CDR2: MDHEN and SYDVKM. This CDR3 contains 15 residues. Trimming shortened V by 4 bases and J by 3 bases, and 15 bases separated the two germline ends. The CDR3 bases are TGTGCCAGCAGTTCCGGGCCACCGGTTCACACTGAAGCTTTCTTT. This codes for CASSSGPPVHTEAFF.

With regard to this clone: Additional DNA sequences in this sample encode the identical CDR3. The V and J genes are TRBV19 and TRBJ1-5; TRBD1 aligns across 7 bases. Germline assignment: CDR1 LNHDA and CDR2 SQIVND (reference sequence). The trim removed 1 base at V and 7 bases at J, leaving 7 bases unmatched. The CDR3 is 15 residues long. In DNA form, the CDR3 reads TGTGCCAGTAGTATAGGGACAGGAGGAAACCAGCCCCAGCATTTT. It encodes CASSIGTGGNQPQHF.

Here the CDR3 DNA reads TGTGCCAGCAGTGAGGGGACAGGGGGAGCTTTCTTC. This translates into CASSEGTGGAFF. The J gene is TRBJ2-1, the V gene TRBV6-1, with 11 positions matching TRBD1. This CDR3 region has 12 residues. Germline V CDR1 and CDR2: MNHNS, SASEGT. The trim removed 3 bases at V and 16 bases at J, leaving 5 bases unmatched.

This chain connects TRBV2 to TRBJ2-5; D may correspond to TRBD1 or TRBD2 (6 bases each). Trimming removed 5 bases from V and 2 bases from J, with 12 bases in between. This CDR3 spans 14 amino acids. Germline CDR1 and CDR2: SNHLY and FYNNEI. CDR3: CASSPQGLQETQYF. CDR3 in DNA: TGTGCCAGCAGTCCACAGGGACTTCAAGAGACCCAGTACTTC.

The genes are TRBV5-8 and TRBJ1-4; possibly TRBD1 for D (5 bases). The CDR3 runs 15 residues. CDR1 SGHTS and CDR2 YDEGEE come from the germline V gene. Trimming cost V 4 bases and J 6 bases, with 16 bases left between them. The CDR3 nucleotides are TGTGCCAGCAGCGCTGGTTCAGGGATCGATGAAAAACTGTTTTTT. It translates to CASSAGSGIDEKLFF.

The rearrangement links TRBV5-6 to TRBJ2-7; D gene uncertain. CDR1 is SGHDT and CDR2 is YYEEEE in the germline V gene. CDR3 length: 14 amino acids. V was pared by 2 bases and J by 0 bases, with 9 bases between. The CDR3 DNA sequence: TGTGCCAGCAGCTTCGGGCAGACCTCCTACGAGCAGTACTTC. This translates into CASSFGQTSYEQYF.

The CDR3, as DNA: TGTGCCATCAGGTGGCAGCCGGACACTGAAGCTTTCTTT. As protein: CAIRWQPDTEAFF. The rearrangement uses TRBV10-3 and TRBJ1-1, with no clear D. The CDR3 length is 13 residues. Trimming shortened V by 6 bases and J by 3 bases, and 11 bases separated the two germline ends. Germline V gene lookup returns CDR1 ENHRY and CDR2 SYGVKD.

The chain links TRBV5-4 to TRBJ2-1; 7 bases are shared with TRBD1. Germline-derived CDR1 and CDR2 are SGHNT and YYREEE (reference sequence). This CDR3 has 15 residues. Unmatched junction bases numbered 8, after V lost 4 bases and J lost 4 bases. CDR3 coding DNA: TGTGCCAGCAGCCCCCGGGACAGTATTTACAATGAGCAGTTCTTC. This encodes CASSPRDSIYNEQFF.